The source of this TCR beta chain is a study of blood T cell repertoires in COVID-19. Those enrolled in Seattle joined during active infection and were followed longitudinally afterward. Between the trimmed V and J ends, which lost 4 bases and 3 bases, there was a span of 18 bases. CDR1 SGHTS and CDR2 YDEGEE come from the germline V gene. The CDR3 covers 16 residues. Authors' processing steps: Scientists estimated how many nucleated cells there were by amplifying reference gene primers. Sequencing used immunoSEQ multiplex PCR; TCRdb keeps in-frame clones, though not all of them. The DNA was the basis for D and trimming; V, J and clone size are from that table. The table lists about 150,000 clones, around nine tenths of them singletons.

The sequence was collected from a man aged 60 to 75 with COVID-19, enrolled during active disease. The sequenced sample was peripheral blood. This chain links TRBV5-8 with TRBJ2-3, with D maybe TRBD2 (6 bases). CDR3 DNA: TGTGCCAGCAGCCTGGGGATACTAGCCAAAACAGATACGCAGTATTTT. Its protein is CASSLGILAKTDTQYF.